This TCR beta chain is drawn from a study of blood T cell repertoires in COVID-19. For the study at large: Spain, Italy and the United States supplied samples that represented acute and convalescent COVID-19. Sources were T cells, B-cell-depleted T cells, or PBMCs; the material itself was cDNA or gDNA.

The CDR3 runs 15 residues. Germline CDR1 reads SGHTS; CDR2 reads YDEGEE. V trimming: 4 bases; J trimming: 1 base; junction bases outside the gene matches: 7. Per the original data handling: From reference gene primer amplification, estimates of nucleated cell counts were derived. Assay used: immunoSEQ multiplex PCR; TCRdb lists only in-frame clones, some missing. V, J and clone size derive from that table, while D and trimming were established from the DNA sequence. The table has 240,000 or so clones, approximately 82% seen once; the top ten hold 1.9%. This receptor was obtained from a man aged 30-40 years who had recovered from COVID-19. V gene TRBV5-8 combines with J gene TRBJ1-2, with TRBD1 matching over 7 bases. The sample consisted of peripheral blood. The CDR3 DNA reads TGTGCCAGCAGCCGGACAGGCCATTTTAACTATGGCTACACCTTC. This gives the protein CASSRTGHFNYGYTF.